The entry below gives a single TCR beta chain sequence along with its context. This sample was taken from a study of blood T cell repertoires in COVID-19. Looking at the study overall: From the United States, Italy and Spain came samples of acute and convalescent COVID-19. The cDNA or gDNA used as material had been derived from T cells, B-cell-depleted T cells, or PBMCs.

Deletions cut 2 bases from V and 0 bases from J, with 11 bases between. Germline V CDR1 and CDR2: MDHEN, SYDVKM. This CDR3 comprises 15 residues. Original data processing: For nucleated cells, counts were estimated from reference gene primer amplification. Sequenced by immunoSEQ multiplex PCR; TCRdb stores in-frame clones only, minus some. That table is the source of V, J and clone size, and D and trimming were worked out from the DNA. The table records 250,000 to 300,000 clones, about 91% of them present only once. Source material: peripheral blood. The source of this sequence is a woman aged 55-69 years with acute or convalescent COVID-19. This chain links TRBV28 with TRBJ2-7; perhaps TRBD2 as D (5 bases). The CDR3 spells CASSLLAGLSYEQYF. Written as DNA, the CDR3 is TGTGCCAGCAGTTTACTGGCGGGCCTCTCCTACGAGCAGTACTTC.